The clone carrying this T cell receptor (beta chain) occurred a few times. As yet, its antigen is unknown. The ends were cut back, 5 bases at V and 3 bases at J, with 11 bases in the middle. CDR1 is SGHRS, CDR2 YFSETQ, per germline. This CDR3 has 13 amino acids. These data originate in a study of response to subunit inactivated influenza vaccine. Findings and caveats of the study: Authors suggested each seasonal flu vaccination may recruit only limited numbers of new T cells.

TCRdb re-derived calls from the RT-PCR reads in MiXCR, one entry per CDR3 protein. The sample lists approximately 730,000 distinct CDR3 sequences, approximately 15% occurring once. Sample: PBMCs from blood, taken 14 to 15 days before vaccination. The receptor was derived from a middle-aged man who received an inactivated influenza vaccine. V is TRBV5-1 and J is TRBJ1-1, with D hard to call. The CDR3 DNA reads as TGCGCCAGCAGTGAGTATGGATACACTGAAGCTTTCTTT. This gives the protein CASSEYGYTEAFF.